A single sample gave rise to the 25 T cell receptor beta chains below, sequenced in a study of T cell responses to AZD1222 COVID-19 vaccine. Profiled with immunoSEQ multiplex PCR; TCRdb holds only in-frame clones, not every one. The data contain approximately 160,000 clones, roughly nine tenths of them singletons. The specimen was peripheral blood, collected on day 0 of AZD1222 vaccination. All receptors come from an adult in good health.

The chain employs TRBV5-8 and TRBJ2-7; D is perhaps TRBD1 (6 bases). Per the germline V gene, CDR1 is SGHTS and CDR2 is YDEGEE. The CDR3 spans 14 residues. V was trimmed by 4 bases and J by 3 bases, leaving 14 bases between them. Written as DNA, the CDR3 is TGTGCCAGCAGCGAGACAGGTATTGACTACGAGCAGTACTTC. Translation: CASSETGIDYEQYF.

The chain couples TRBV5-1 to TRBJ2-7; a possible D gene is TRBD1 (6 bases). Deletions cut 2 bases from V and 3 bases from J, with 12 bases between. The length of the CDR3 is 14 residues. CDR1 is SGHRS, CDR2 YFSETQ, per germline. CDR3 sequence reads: CASSLNRDIYEQYF. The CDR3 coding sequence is TGCGCCAGCAGCTTAAACAGGGATATCTACGAGCAGTACTTC.

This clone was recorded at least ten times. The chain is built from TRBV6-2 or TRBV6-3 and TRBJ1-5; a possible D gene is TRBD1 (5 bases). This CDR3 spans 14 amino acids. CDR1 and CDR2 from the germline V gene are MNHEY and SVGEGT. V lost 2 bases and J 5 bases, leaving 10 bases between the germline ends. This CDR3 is CASSYRDSYQPQHF. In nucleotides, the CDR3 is TGTGCCAGCAGTTACCGTGACAGTTATCAGCCCCAGCATTTT.

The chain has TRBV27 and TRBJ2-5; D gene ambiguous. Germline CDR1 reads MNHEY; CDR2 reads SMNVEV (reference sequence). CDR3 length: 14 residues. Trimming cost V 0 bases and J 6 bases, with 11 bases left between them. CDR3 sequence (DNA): TGTGCCAGCAGTTTATCCCCTCAGCCCAAGACCCAGTACTTC. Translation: CASSLSPQPKTQYF.

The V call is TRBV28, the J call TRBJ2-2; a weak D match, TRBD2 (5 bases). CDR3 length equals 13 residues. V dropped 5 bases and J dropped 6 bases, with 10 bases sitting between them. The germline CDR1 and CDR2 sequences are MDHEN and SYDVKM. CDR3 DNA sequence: TGTGCCAGCAGTGGGCTAGCCCCCGGGGAGCTGTTTTTT. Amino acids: CASSGLAPGELFF. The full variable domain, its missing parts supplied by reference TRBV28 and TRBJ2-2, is DVKVTQSSRYLVKRTGEKVFLECVQDMDHENMFWYRQDPGLGLRLIYFSYDVKMKEKGDIPEGYSVSREKKERFSLILESASTNQTSMYLCASSGLAPGELFFGEGSRLTVL.

The CDR3 sequence: CASSPLARSDEQFF. The DNA for the CDR3 is TGTGCCAGCTCACCATTAGCTAGATCGGATGAGCAGTTCTTC. The J gene is TRBJ2-1, the V gene TRBV18; no firm D call. CDR1 is KGHSH, CDR2 LQKENI, per germline. Trimming left V 2 bases short and J 8 bases short, with 13 bases between. The CDR3 sequence is 14 residues long.

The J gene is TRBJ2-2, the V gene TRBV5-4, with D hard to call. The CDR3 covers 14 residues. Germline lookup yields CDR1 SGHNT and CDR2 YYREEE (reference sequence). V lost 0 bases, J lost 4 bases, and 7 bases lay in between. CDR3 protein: CASSLGSGTGELFF. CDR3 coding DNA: TGTGCCAGCAGCTTGGGGTCAGGCACCGGGGAGCTGTTTTTT.

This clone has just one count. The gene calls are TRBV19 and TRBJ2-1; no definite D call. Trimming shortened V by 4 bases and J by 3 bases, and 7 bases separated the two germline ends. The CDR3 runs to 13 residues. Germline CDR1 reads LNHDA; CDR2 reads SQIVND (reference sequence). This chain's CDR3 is CASSNDNYNEQFF. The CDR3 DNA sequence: TGTGCCAGTAGTAATGACAACTACAATGAGCAGTTCTTC. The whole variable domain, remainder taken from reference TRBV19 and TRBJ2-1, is DGGITQSPKYLFRKEGQNVTLSCEQNLNHDAMYWYRQDPGQGLRLIYYSQIVNDFQKGDIAEGYSVSREKKESFPLTVTSAQKNPTAFYLCASSNDNYNEQFFGPGTRLTVL.

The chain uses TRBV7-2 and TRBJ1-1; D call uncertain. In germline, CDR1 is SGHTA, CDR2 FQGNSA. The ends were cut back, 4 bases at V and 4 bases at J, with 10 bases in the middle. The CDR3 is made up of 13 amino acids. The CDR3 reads CASSSSRLTEAFF. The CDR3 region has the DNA TGTGCCAGCAGCTCTAGCAGGCTCACTGAAGCTTTCTTT.

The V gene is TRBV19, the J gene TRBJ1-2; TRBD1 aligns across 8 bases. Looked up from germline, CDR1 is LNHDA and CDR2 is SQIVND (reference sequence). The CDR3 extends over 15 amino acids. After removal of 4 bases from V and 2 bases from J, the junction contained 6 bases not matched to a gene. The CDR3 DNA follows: TGTGCCAGTAGTAATCCAGGGGGCGAAAACTATGGCTACACCTTC. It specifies CASSNPGGENYGYTF.

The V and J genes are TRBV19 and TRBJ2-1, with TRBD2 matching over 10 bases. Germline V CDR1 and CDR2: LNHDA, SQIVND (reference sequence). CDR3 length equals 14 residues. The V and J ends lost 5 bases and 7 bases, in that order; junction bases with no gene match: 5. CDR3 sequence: CASSGSGRWNEQFF. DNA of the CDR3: TGTGCCAGTAGTGGTAGCGGGAGGTGGAATGAGCAGTTCTTC.

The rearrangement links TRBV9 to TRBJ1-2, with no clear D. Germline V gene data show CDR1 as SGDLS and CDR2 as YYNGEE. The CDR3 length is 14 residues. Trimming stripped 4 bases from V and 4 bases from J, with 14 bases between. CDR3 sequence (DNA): TGTGCCAGCAGCCCAGGCCGCGCCCTCTATGGCTACACCTTC. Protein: CASSPGRALYGYTF.

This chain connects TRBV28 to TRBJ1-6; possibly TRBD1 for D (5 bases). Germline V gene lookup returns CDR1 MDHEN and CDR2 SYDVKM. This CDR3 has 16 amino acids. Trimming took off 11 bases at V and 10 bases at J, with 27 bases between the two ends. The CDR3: CAVADPGGNRDSPLHF. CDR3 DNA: TGTGCCGTCGCGGACCCCGGGGGGAATAGGGACTCACCCCTCCACTTT. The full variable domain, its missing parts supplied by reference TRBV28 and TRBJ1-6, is DVKVTQSSRYLVKRTGEKVFLECVQDMDHENMFWYRQDPGLGLRLIYFSYDVKMKEKGDIPEGYSVSREKKERFSLILESASTNQTSMYLCAVADPGGNRDSPLHFGNGTRLTVT.

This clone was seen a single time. CDR3: CASSPRKASGASYNEQFF. CDR3 coding DNA: TGCGCCAGCAGCCCACGTAAGGCTAGCGGGGCCTCCTACAATGAGCAGTTCTTC. V is TRBV5-1 and J is TRBJ2-1, with 9 bases identical to TRBD2. From germline, CDR1 is SGHRS and CDR2 YFSETQ. V dropped 4 bases and J dropped 0; count of bases not matched to a gene: 11. The length of the CDR3 is 18 residues.

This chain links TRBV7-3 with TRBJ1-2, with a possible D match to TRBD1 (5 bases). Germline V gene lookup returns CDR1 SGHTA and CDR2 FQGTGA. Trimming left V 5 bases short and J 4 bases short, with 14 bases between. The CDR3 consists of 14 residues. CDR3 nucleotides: TGTGCCAGCAGCCCACTCGGGGGGGGCTATGGCTACACCTTC. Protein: CASSPLGGGYGYTF.

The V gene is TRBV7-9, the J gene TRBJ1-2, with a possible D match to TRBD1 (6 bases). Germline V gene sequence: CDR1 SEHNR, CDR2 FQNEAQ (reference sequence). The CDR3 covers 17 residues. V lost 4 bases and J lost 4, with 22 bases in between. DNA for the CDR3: TGTGCCAGCAGCTCCACTGAGGGCAGGGGAAAGATCTATGGCTACACCTTC. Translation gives CASSSTEGRGKIYGYTF.

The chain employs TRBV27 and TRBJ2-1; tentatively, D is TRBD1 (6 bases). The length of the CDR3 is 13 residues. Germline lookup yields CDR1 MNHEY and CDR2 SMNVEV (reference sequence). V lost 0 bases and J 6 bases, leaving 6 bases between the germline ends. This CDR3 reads CASSLSGGNEQFF. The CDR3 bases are TGTGCCAGCAGTTTATCAGGGGGCAATGAGCAGTTCTTC.

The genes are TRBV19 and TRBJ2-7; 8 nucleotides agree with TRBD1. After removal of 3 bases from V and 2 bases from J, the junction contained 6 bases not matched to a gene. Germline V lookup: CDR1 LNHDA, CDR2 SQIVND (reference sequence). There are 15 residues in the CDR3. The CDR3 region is CASSIRTGITYEQYF. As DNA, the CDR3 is TGTGCCAGTAGTATCAGGACAGGGATAACCTACGAGCAGTACTTC.

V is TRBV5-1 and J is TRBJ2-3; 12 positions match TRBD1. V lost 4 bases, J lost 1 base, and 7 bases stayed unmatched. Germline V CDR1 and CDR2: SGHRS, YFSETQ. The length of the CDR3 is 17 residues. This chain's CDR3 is CASSPGTGGWGTDTQYF. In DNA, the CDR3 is TGCGCCAGCAGCCCAGGGACAGGGGGCTGGGGCACAGATACGCAGTATTTT.

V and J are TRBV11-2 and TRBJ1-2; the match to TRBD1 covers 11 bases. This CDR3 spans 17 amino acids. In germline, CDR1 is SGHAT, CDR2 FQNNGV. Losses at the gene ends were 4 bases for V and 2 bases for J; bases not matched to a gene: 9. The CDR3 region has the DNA TGTGCCAGCAGCTACCGGGGACAGGGGGAAGTAAACTATGGCTACACCTTC. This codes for CASSYRGQGEVNYGYTF.

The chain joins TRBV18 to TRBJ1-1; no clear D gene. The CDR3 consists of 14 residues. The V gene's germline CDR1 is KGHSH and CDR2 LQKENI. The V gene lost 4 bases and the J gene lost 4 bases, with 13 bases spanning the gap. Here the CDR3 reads CASSQTGGSTEAFF. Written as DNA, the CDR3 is TGTGCCAGCTCACAAACCGGTGGGTCCACTGAAGCTTTCTTT.

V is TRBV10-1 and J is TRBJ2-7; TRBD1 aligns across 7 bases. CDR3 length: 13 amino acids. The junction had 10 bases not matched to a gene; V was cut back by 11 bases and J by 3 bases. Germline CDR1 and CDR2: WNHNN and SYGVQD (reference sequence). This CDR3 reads CAGTGQLFYEQYF. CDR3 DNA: TGCGCCGGGACGGGACAGTTATTCTACGAGCAGTACTTC.

CDR3 DNA sequence: TGTGCCAGCAGCCAAACCCGATTTACTTCGAACACCGGGGAGCTGTTTTTT. Translated: CASSQTRFTSNTGELFF. The chain employs TRBV3-1 (or the pseudogene TRBV3-2) and TRBJ2-2; D not resolved. Trimming removed 2 bases from V and 0 bases from J, with 13 bases in between. The germline V gene encodes CDR1 LGHDT and CDR2 YNNKEL (reference sequence). The CDR3 spans 17 residues.

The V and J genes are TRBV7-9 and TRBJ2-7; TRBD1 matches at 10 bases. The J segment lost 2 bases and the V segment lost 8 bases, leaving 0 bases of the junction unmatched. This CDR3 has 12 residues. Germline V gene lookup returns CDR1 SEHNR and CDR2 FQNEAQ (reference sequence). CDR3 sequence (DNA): TGTGCCAGCGGACAGGGGGCCTACGAGCAGTACTTC. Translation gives CASGQGAYEQYF.

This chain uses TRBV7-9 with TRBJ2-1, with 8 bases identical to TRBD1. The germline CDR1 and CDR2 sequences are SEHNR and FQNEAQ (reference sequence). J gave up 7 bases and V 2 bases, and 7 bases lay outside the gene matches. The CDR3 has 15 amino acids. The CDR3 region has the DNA TGTGCCAGCAGCTTACTAGGGCAGGGGGCTAATGAGCAGTTCTTC. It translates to CASSLLGQGANEQFF.